In this sample, the clone carrying this T cell receptor (beta chain) turned up a few times. The J segment lost 4 bases and the V segment lost 6 bases, leaving 6 bases of the junction unmatched. Per germline, CDR1 SNHLY and CDR2 FYNNEI. This CDR3 is built from 14 residues. The sample originates from a study of shared T cell receptors in the human thymus. Some clones are missing from TCRdb's copy, which holds only in-frame ones; the method was immunoSEQ multiplex PCR. The sample contains approximately 580,000 clones, around three quarters of which appear only once. Separately, the same data were catalogued under a study of human thymus T cells. From that report: Finnish infants who were healthy and having corrective surgery for congenital heart defects made up the donors. In corrective heart surgery, resections were taken, and these provided the thymus tissue. Use of V and J genes seemed skewed within the thymic and blood repertoires. Highly overlapping thymic repertoires in unrelated individuals were reported by related research.

The TCR sequence derives from a boy less than two years old with a congenital heart defect. The chain has TRBV2 and TRBJ2-3; TRBD2 matches at 8 bases. The sequenced sample consisted of thymocytes. The CDR3: CASREGLVPDTQYF. The CDR3 DNA reads TGTGCCAGCAGGGAGGGACTAGTTCCAGATACGCAGTATTTT.